Below, 5 T cell receptor beta chains from the same sample are listed, as sequenced in a study of blood T cell repertoires in COVID-19. Clones were read by immunoSEQ multiplex PCR, and TCRdb kept only the in-frame ones, dropping some. This table holds 230,000 or so clones, roughly 85% found once. The sequencing input was PBMCs or T cells enriched from blood (not recorded which). The receptor set was obtained from a woman aged 45-59 years who had been exposed to COVID-19.

The chain carries TRBV27 and TRBJ2-1; 7 nucleotides match TRBD2. The CDR3 spans 16 residues. Germline V gene lookup returns CDR1 MNHEY and CDR2 SMNVEV (reference sequence). The V gene end was trimmed by 5 bases and the J gene end by 7 bases; junction bases not matched to a gene: 14. As DNA, the CDR3 is TGTGCCAGCAGTCCCGAATGGGGGAGGGTCAAAAATGAGCAGTTCTTC. It is translated as CASSPEWGRVKNEQFF.

V is TRBV19 and J is TRBJ2-7; TRBD1 matches at 8 bases. CDR3 length equals 13 residues. With V trimmed by 0 bases and J by 12 bases, 7 bases remained unmatched. CDR1 and CDR2 (germline): LNHDA, SQIVND (reference sequence). In DNA, the CDR3 is TGTGCCAGTAGTATAGACCGACAGGGGAGGCCGTACTTC. Translating it yields CASSIDRQGRPYF.

The chain is built from TRBV5-4 and TRBJ1-1; D gene ambiguous. There are 14 residues in the CDR3. From germline, CDR1 is SGHNT and CDR2 YYREEE (reference sequence). V lost 3 bases to trimming and J lost 5 bases, with 14 bases between them. CDR3 coding DNA: TGTGCCAGCAGCTCGACACGGGGTAGGACTGAAGCTTTCTTT. As protein: CASSSTRGRTEAFF.

This sequence joins TRBV29-1 and TRBJ1-3, with 9 bases that match TRBD1. Germline loops: CDR1 SQVTM, CDR2 ANQGSEA. The CDR3 length is 16 residues. The J segment lost 0 bases and the V segment lost 5 bases, leaving 8 bases of the junction unmatched. In DNA form, the CDR3 reads TGCAGCGTTTTAGGGACAGGGCTCGGCTCTGGAAACACCATATATTTT. It codes for CSVLGTGLGSGNTIYF.

The chain uses TRBV6-5 and TRBJ1-6, with 9 bases fitting TRBD1. The V and J ends lost 6 bases and 10 bases, in that order; junction bases with no gene match: 4. The germline V gene encodes CDR1 MNHEY and CDR2 SVGAGI. This CDR3 spans 13 amino acids. CDR3 nucleotides: TGTGCCAGCAGGGACAGGGGAGACTCACCCCTCCACTTT. Its translation: CASRDRGDSPLHF.